Shown below are 30 T cell receptor beta chains from a single sample sequenced in a study of spatial heterogeneity in lung cancer. Time point indicated: sample taken at primary tumor resection. One entry per CDR3 protein, called by TCRdb with MiXCR from the 5' RACE reads. Of 7,500 or so distinct CDR3 sequences listed, around 3% are singletons. Study outcomes and limitations: Mutation counts in tumors were tracked by counts of expanded intratumoral alpha and beta TCRs.

No antigen has been identified for these receptors. The sequencing here drew on lung tumor tissue, taken at surgery. The receptors were gathered from a male donor with early-stage non-small cell lung cancer.

Many counts were recorded for this clonotype. J is TRBJ2-4 and V is TRBV19; perhaps TRBD1 as D (5 bases). Germline CDR1 LNHDA, CDR2 SQIVND (reference sequence). The V end lost 4 bases, the J end lost 2 bases, and 9 bases lay between the germline ends. The CDR3 loop spans 14 amino acids. The CDR3 coding sequence is TGTGCCAGTAGTAGGGCAGGGACCAAAAACATTCAGTACTTC. This sequence encodes CASSRAGTKNIQYF.

By share, this clonotype ranks as medium-sized. V usage is TRBV6-1 and J usage is TRBJ1-2; possibly TRBD1 for D (5 bases). The CDR3 runs 15 residues. Trimming shortened V by 1 base and J by 4 bases, and 13 bases separated the two germline ends. CDR1 MNHNS and CDR2 SASEGT come from the germline V gene. CDR3 DNA: TGTGCCAGCAGTGAAGTTTCCCAGGGTCCCTATGGCTACACCTTC. It encodes CASSEVSQGPYGYTF.

In its sample, this clonotype ranks as medium-sized (0.01 to 0.1%). This chain joins TRBV5-1 and TRBJ1-1, with D unresolved. This CDR3 is 14 amino acids long. The germline V and J ends were trimmed by 0 bases and 5 bases, with 11 bases remaining between them. Germline CDR1 and CDR2: SGHRS and YFSETQ. The CDR3 DNA reads TGCGCCAGCAGCTTGGAAGGAGGTTGGACTGAAGCTTTCTTT. Its protein product is CASSLEGGWTEAFF.

By share of the sample, this clonotype is medium-sized (0.01 to 0.1%). The chain joins TRBV5-6 to TRBJ1-5; TRBD1 agrees at 10 bases. With 4 bases clipped from V and 6 bases from J, the junction kept 7 bases outside the gene matches. CDR3 length: 15 amino acids. CDR1 is SGHDT and CDR2 is YYEEEE in the germline V gene. Here the CDR3 reads CASSRDRGLSQPQHF. The CDR3 DNA reads as TGTGCCAGCAGCCGTGACAGGGGGCTCAGTCAGCCCCAGCATTTT.

This clonotype is labeled medium-sized. CDR3 nucleotides: TGTGCCAGCGGGGACAGCCTCTATGGCTACACCTTC. Translated, it gives CASGDSLYGYTF. This chain joins TRBV27 and TRBJ1-2, with 7 positions matching TRBD1. The CDR3 consists of 12 residues. Germline values: CDR1 MNHEY, CDR2 SMNVEV (reference sequence). V shed 8 bases, J shed 4 bases, and the junction held 4 bases outside the gene matches.

This clonotype is judged large. The V gene is TRBV7-2, the J gene TRBJ1-5; D gene unclear. The CDR3 contains 12 residues. The V gene lost 3 bases and the J gene lost 7 bases, with 7 bases spanning the gap. Germline CDR1 reads SGHTA; CDR2 reads FQGNSA. The CDR3 DNA reads TGTGCCAGCAGCTTCGACGGCCAGCCCCAGCATTTT. Translating it yields CASSFDGQPQHF.

By sample share, this clonotype is medium-sized. The V gene is TRBV2, the J gene TRBJ2-3; the match to TRBD2 covers 14 bases. The CDR3 is 19 residues long. Germline lookup yields CDR1 SNHLY and CDR2 FYNNEI. Trimming took 5 bases from V and 4 from J; bases not matched to a gene: 14. DNA for the CDR3: TGTGCCAGCAGTCCGGGACTAGCGGGGGCCGTAGGGTTAGCAGATACGCAGTATTTT. Protein: CASSPGLAGAVGLADTQYF.

This clonotype is labeled as medium-sized. The chain uses TRBV7-9 and TRBJ2-6, with 7 bases aligning to TRBD1. Germline values: CDR1 SEHNR, CDR2 FQNEAQ (reference sequence). The CDR3 runs 17 residues. The V segment lost 2 bases and the J segment 0 bases; nucleotides outside the gene matches: 4. CDR3: CASSLSSGGSGANVLTF. In nucleotides, the CDR3 is TGTGCCAGCAGCTTATCTTCAGGGGGCTCTGGGGCCAACGTCCTGACTTTC. The full variable domain, rest sourced from reference TRBV7-9 and TRBJ2-6, is DTGVSQNPRHKITKRGQNVTFRCDPISEHNRLYWYRQTLGQGPEFLTYFQNEAQLEKSRLLSDRFSAERPKGSFSTLEIQRTEQGDSAMYLCASSLSSGGSGANVLTFGAGSRLTVL.

This clonotype was counted ten times or more. This rearrangement joins TRBV7-3 to TRBJ1-3; no definite D call. Germline CDR1 SGHTA, CDR2 FQGTGA. V dropped 0 bases and J dropped 3 bases, with 3 bases sitting between them. This CDR3 has 13 residues. Here the CDR3 DNA reads TGTGCCAGCAGCTTAACTTTTGGAAACACCATATATTTT. This sequence encodes CASSLTFGNTIYF.

This clonotype came up many times. This sequence joins TRBV3-1 and TRBJ1-5; D remains unclear. The CDR3 is 13 residues long. V lost 1 base and J 3 bases, leaving 4 bases between the germline ends. Germline V gene sequence: CDR1 LGHDT, CDR2 YNNKEL (reference sequence). CDR3 nucleotide sequence: TGTGCCAGCAGCCAAGGAATCAATCAGCCCCAGCATTTT. Translating gives CASSQGINQPQHF.

In its sample, this clonotype was seen many times. The V gene is TRBV27, the J gene TRBJ2-5; D possibly uses TRBD1 or TRBD2 (6 bases each). The CDR3 extends over 13 amino acids. Germline CDR1 is MNHEY and CDR2 is SMNVEV (reference sequence). Deletions cut 3 bases from V and 5 bases from J, with 10 bases between. CDR3 residues: CASSFRRGETQYF. The CDR3 coding sequence is TGTGCCAGCAGTTTCCGGAGGGGGGAGACCCAGTACTTC.

This clonotype has just a few counts. The chain combines TRBV21-1 with TRBJ1-5. TRBV21-1 is flagged as a pseudogene. The CDR3 extends over 13 amino acids. The CDR3 DNA reads as TGTGCCAGCAGCAAAGGATCTGGTCAGCCCCAGCATTTT. This encodes CASSKGSGQPQHF.

This clonotype is categorized as hyperexpanded. The chain joins TRBV7-8 to TRBJ2-7; perhaps D is TRBD1 or TRBD2 (5 bases each). The CDR3 is 14 residues long. Germline CDR1 and CDR2: SGHVS and FQNEAQ. The V gene lost 8 bases and the J gene lost 2 bases, with 16 bases spanning the gap. In nucleotides, the CDR3 is TGTGCCAGCCGGCCCGGGACGGGTACCTACGAGCAGTACTTC. It yields the protein CASRPGTGTYEQYF.

The chain has TRBV6-4 and TRBJ2-5, with TRBD1 matching over 9 bases. Germline values: CDR1 MRHNA, CDR2 SNTAGT. The CDR3 contains 14 residues. Trimming took 6 bases from V and 4 from J; bases not matched to a gene: 6. CDR3 sequence reads: CASSPTGGIETQYF. The CDR3 nucleotides read TGTGCCAGCAGCCCGACAGGGGGGATAGAGACCCAGTACTTC.

This clonotype is medium-sized by share. This rearrangement joins TRBV30 to TRBJ1-5; TRBD1 is a possible D gene (5 bases). The germline CDR1 and CDR2 sequences are GTSNPN and SVGIG (reference sequence). V was trimmed by 1 base and J by 2 bases, leaving 6 bases between them. The CDR3 is 13 amino acids. The CDR3 nucleotides are TGTGCCTGGAGTGAACAGGGCAATCAGCCCCAGCATTTT. This translates into CAWSEQGNQPQHF.

This clonotype qualifies as medium-sized. This chain links TRBV7-7 with TRBJ1-5, with D unresolved. This CDR3 comprises 13 residues. Germline CDR1 is SSHAT and CDR2 is FNYEAQ (reference sequence). Trimming shortened V by 5 bases and J by 4 bases, and 9 bases separated the two germline ends. CDR3 amino acids: CASSQAENQPQHF. For the CDR3, the DNA is TGTGCCAGCAGCCAAGCAGAAAATCAGCCCCAGCATTTT.

Sample share makes this clonotype medium-sized. The rearrangement joins TRBV7-9 to TRBJ2-7; 8 bases match TRBD2. The junction had 9 bases not matched to a gene; V was cut back by 3 bases and J by 5 bases. Germline lookup yields CDR1 SEHNR and CDR2 FQNEAQ (reference sequence). CDR3 length: 15 residues. In DNA, the CDR3 is TGTGCCAGCAGCTTGGCGAGCGGGAGTACCAACGAGCAGTACTTC. It encodes CASSLASGSTNEQYF. The whole variable domain, filled in from reference TRBV7-9 and TRBJ2-7, reads DTGVSQNPRHKITKRGQNVTFRCDPISEHNRLYWYRQTLGQGPEFLTYFQNEAQLEKSRLLSDRFSAERPKGSFSTLEIQRTEQGDSAMYLCASSLASGSTNEQYFGPGTRLTVT.

This clonotype is medium-sized within its sample. The J gene is TRBJ2-7, the V gene TRBV13; D is undetermined. The V and J ends lost 0 bases and 8 bases respectively, with 5 bases between them. CDR3 length: 11 amino acids. Germline V CDR1 and CDR2: PRHDT, FYEKMQ (reference sequence). The CDR3 protein is CASSLGYQQYF. The CDR3 DNA follows: TGTGCCAGCAGCTTAGGGTACCAGCAGTACTTC. Full variable domain (outside the CDR3, taken from reference TRBV13 and TRBJ2-7): AAGVIQSPRHLIKEKRETATLKCYPIPRHDTVYWYQQGPGQDPQFLISFYEKMQSDKGSIPDRFSAQQFSDYHSELNMSSLELGDSALYFCASSLGYQQYFGPGTRLTVT.

This clonotype qualifies as medium-sized. The chain couples TRBV5-1 to TRBJ2-7; 11 positions match TRBD2. J gave up 0 bases and V 4 bases, and 6 bases lay outside the gene matches. CDR3 length: 16 amino acids. Germline V gives CDR1 SGHRS, CDR2 YFSETQ. The CDR3 nucleotides are TGCGCCAGCAGCGGAGGGACTAGCGGAGCCTCCTACGAGCAGTACTTC. It codes for CASSGGTSGASYEQYF.

This clonotype was observed a few times. Just one base apart from a much larger clone, this may be a read error. The genes are TRBV7-9 and TRBJ1-2; D might be TRBD1 (6 bases). This CDR3 is built from 16 residues. CDR1 and CDR2 (germline): SEHNR, FQNEAQ (reference sequence). The CDR3 DNA reads as TGTGCCAGCAGCTTTGTCGGGGGCTATCGAAACTATGGCTACAACTTC. Its translation: CASSFVGGYRNYGYNF.

By proportion, this clonotype is medium-sized. The J gene is TRBJ1-2, the V gene TRBV7-9; D remains unclear. Per the germline V gene, CDR1 is SEHNR and CDR2 is FQNEAQ (reference sequence). V was cut by 2 bases and J by 8 bases, with 9 bases left in between. The CDR3 sequence is 12 residues long. The CDR3 DNA reads TGTGCCAGCAGCTTACCGCCAGCCGGCTACACCTTC. Its translation: CASSLPPAGYTF.

This clonotype is medium-sized (0.01 to 0.1%) within its sample. The chain recombines TRBV29-1 with TRBJ2-2, with D tentatively TRBD1 or TRBD2 (5 bases each). CDR1 and CDR2 (germline): SQVTM, ANQGSEA. The CDR3 length is 13 residues. V gave up 4 bases and J gave up 6 bases, with 12 bases separating them. The CDR3 sequence: CSVVKLGAGELFF. The CDR3 nucleotides read TGCAGCGTTGTCAAACTGGGGGCCGGGGAGCTGTTTTTT.

Many counts were recorded for this clonotype. V gene TRBV29-1 combines with J gene TRBJ1-1, with D unclear. Looked up from germline, CDR1 is SQVTM and CDR2 is ANQGSEA. The CDR3 loop spans 10 amino acids. V lost 7 bases and J lost 3, with 6 bases in between. The CDR3 bases are TGCAGCGGGGAGGACACTGAAGCTTTCTTT. It specifies CSGEDTEAFF.

This clonotype showed up many times. The chain joins TRBV11-2 to TRBJ2-7; 11 nucleotides match TRBD2. The ends lost 7 bases at V and 2 bases at J; junction bases unmatched: 7. CDR1 is SGHAT and CDR2 is FQNNGV in the germline V gene. There are 15 residues in the CDR3. CDR3 sequence reads: CASTLGTSGTYEQYF. CDR3 coding DNA: TGTGCCAGCACCCTCGGGACTAGCGGAACCTACGAGCAGTACTTC.

This clonotype was seen a few times. The rearrangement uses TRBV6-1 and TRBJ2-2, with D possibly matching TRBD2 (6 bases). CDR1 is MNHNS and CDR2 is SASEGT in the germline V gene. The CDR3 runs 14 residues. Trimming removed 11 bases at V and 5 bases at J, with 18 bases between. Written as DNA, the CDR3 is TGTGCCGTTGAGAGCGGAGGGTGGACCGGGGAGCTGTTTTTT. Translated: CAVESGGWTGELFF.

By sample fraction, this clonotype is medium-sized. The chain employs TRBV20-1 and TRBJ1-1, with 7 bases identical to TRBD1. The CDR3 covers 14 residues. CDR1 and CDR2 (germline): DFQATT, SNEGSKA (reference sequence). V shed 6 bases and J 4 bases; nucleotides not matched to a gene: 11. CDR3 sequence (DNA): TGCAGTGCGGTTGTAGGGGGCTACGGCACTGAAGCTTTCTTT. Its translation: CSAVVGGYGTEAFF.

Many counts were recorded for this clonotype. The chain recombines TRBV29-1 with TRBJ2-7; 9 nucleotides line up with TRBD1. V lost 6 bases and J lost 6; bases outside the gene matches: 9. The CDR3 runs to 13 residues. Per the germline V gene, CDR1 is SQVTM and CDR2 is ANQGSEA. The CDR3 DNA reads as TGCAGCGTGGCCGGGACAGGGCTGTCCGAGCAGTACTTC. Its translation is CSVAGTGLSEQYF.

V gene TRBV19 combines with J gene TRBJ1-4; 9 nucleotides align to TRBD1. The germline V gene has CDR1 LNHDA and CDR2 SQIVND (reference sequence). V shed 10 bases, J shed 5 bases, and the junction held 11 bases outside the gene matches. There are 15 residues in the CDR3. CDR3 region: CATHPTGGFNEKLFF. CDR3 sequence (DNA): TGTGCCACCCACCCGACAGGGGGTTTCAATGAAAAACTGTTTTTT.

The sample holds one count of this clonotype. A much larger clone lies one base from this, so it may be a read error. The DNA for the CDR3 is TGTGCCAGCATCCTCGGGATACCTGGGAATGAGCAGTTCTTC. Residues: CASILGIPGNEQFF. The chain uses TRBV13 and TRBJ2-1, with a weak D call TRBD2 (5 bases). Trimming removed 7 bases from V and 7 bases from J, with 17 bases in between. Germline CDR1 PRHDT, CDR2 FYEKMQ (reference sequence). The length of the CDR3 is 14 residues.

Sample share makes this clonotype medium-sized. The rearrangement links TRBV5-1 to TRBJ2-3; tentative D call: TRBD1 (6 bases). Germline CDR1 reads SGHRS; CDR2 reads YFSETQ. The CDR3 has 14 amino acids. Between the trimmed V and J ends, which lost 4 bases and 3 bases, there was a span of 12 bases. For the CDR3, the DNA is TGCGCCAGCAGCCCAGGGGTGGGGACAGATACGCAGTATTTT. Protein: CASSPGVGTDTQYF.